These T cell receptor beta chains were read from a single sample in a study of shared clonotypes between healthy human individuals. The repertoire was sequenced with immunoSEQ multiplex PCR; TCRdb's copy has only in-frame clones and lacks some. The sample yields 450,000 to 500,000 clones, 70% to 85% seen once. Sequenced: PBMCs. These TCRs come from a woman aged 35 to 49 in good health. Some clones in this sample may be carry-over from other donors' samples. Each CDR3 is given with its conserved first and last residue. A D gene is named only where the DNA matches it firmly. Not all rows give a size; the values are once, few, many and, for expanded clones, a class.

j_call,clone_size,v_call,d_call,cdr3_aa,cdr3_nt
TRBJ2-7,-,TRBV28,-,CASRQNYEQYF,TGTGCCAGCAGACAAAACTACGAGCAGTACTTC
TRBJ2-5,-,TRBV19,TRBD1,CASSPRTGVPETQYF,TGTGCCAGTAGTCCGCGGACAGGGGTCCCAGAGACCCAGTACTTC
TRBJ1-4,-,TRBV5-1,-,CASSRSVNEKLFF,TGCGCCAGCAGCCGGTCCGTGAATGAAAAACTGTTTTTT
TRBJ2-7,-,TRBV18,TRBD1,CASSPGQGVDEQYF,TGTGCCAGCTCACCGGGACAGGGCGTCGACGAGCAGTACTTC
TRBJ2-5,-,TRBV19,TRBD2,CASSSGGGETQYF,TGTGCCAGTAGTAGCGGCGGGGGGGAGACCCAGTACTTC
TRBJ1-2,-,TRBV29-1,-,CSVEGGPNYGYTF,TGCAGCGTTGAAGGGGGGCCTAACTATGGCTACACCTTC
TRBJ1-5,-,TRBV6-1,-,CASSGGGEAVIYSNQPQHF,TGTGCCAGCAGTGGGGGAGGGGAGGCCGTTATATATAGCAATCAGCCCCAGCATTTT
TRBJ2-5,-,TRBV10-2,TRBD1,CASRSGGLETQYF,TGCGCCAGCAGGTCAGGGGGCTTGGAGACCCAGTACTTC
TRBJ2-3,-,TRBV2,TRBD2,CASSDVRTSGRADTQYF,TGTGCCAGCAGCGACGTACGGACTAGCGGGAGAGCAGATACGCAGTATTTT
TRBJ1-1,-,TRBV28,-,CASRLTSGAEAFF,TGTGCCAGCAGGTTGACATCAGGGGCTGAAGCTTTCTTT
TRBJ1-5,once,TRBV6-5,TRBD1,CASSWTGDSNQPQHF,TGTGCCAGCAGCTGGACAGGGGATAGCAATCAGCCCCAGCATTTT
TRBJ1-1,-,TRBV18,-,CTSSPRTASMNTEAFF,TGTACCAGCTCACCTAGGACAGCATCTATGAACACTGAAGCTTTCTTT
TRBJ2-1,-,TRBV7-3,-,CASSKFAGIYNEQFF,TGTGCCAGCAGCAAGTTCGCCGGGATCTACAATGAGCAGTTCTTC
TRBJ2-2,-,TRBV27,TRBD2,CASSGRRLATGELFF,TGTGCCAGCAGTGGTCGCCGACTAGCGACCGGGGAGCTGTTTTTT
TRBJ2-2,-,TRBV5-4,TRBD2,CASSLVPSGFTGELFF,TGTGCCAGCAGCTTGGTACCTAGCGGGTTCACCGGGGAGCTGTTTTTT
TRBJ1-1,-,TRBV19,TRBD1,CASSMGTGLMNTEAFF,TGTGCCAGTAGTATGGGGACAGGACTCATGAACACTGAAGCTTTCTTT
TRBJ2-5,-,TRBV27,TRBD2,CASSLAGGSETQYF,TGTGCCAGCAGTTTAGCGGGAGGTTCTGAGACCCAGTACTTC